These 12 T cell receptor beta chains came from one sample sequenced in a study of neurological immune-mediated disorders. TCRdb reprocessed the 5' RACE reads via MiXCR and lists one record per CDR3 protein. The sample has 50,000 or so distinct CDR3 sequences; roughly an eighth are singletons. Sequenced material: PBMCs. The receptors stem from a man between 60 and 75 years old in good health.

This clonotype has at least ten counts. The chain is built from TRBV9 and TRBJ2-1, with 7 bases fitting TRBD1. Germline lookup yields CDR1 SGDLS and CDR2 YYNGEE. V lost 0 bases, J lost 1 base, and 10 bases stayed unmatched. The CDR3 is 18 residues long. The CDR3 DNA follows: TGTGCCAGCAGCGTAGTCCAGACAGGGTTTGGGTCCTACAATGAGCAGTTCTTC. This gives the protein CASSVVQTGFGSYNEQFF. Variable domain in full (rest from reference TRBV9 and TRBJ2-1): DSGVTQTPKHLITATGQRVTLRCSPRSGDLSVYWYQQSLDQGLQFLIQYYNGEERAKGNILERFSAQQFPDLHSELNLSSLELGDSALYFCASSVVQTGFGSYNEQFFGPGTRLTVL.

This clonotype was counted at least ten times. The chain carries TRBV6-6 and TRBJ1-6; D is unclear. Germline V lookup: CDR1 MNHNY, CDR2 SVGAGI (reference sequence). The CDR3 consists of 13 residues. Trimming pared 7 bases from V and 10 bases from J, leaving 14 bases between. The CDR3 DNA reads TGTGCCAGCAATCAATATGTAACGTCACCCCTCCACTTT. Translated, it gives CASNQYVTSPLHF.

This clonotype was observed a single time. V gene TRBV20-1 combines with J gene TRBJ2-3; D possibly corresponds to TRBD2 (6 bases). Germline assignment: CDR1 DFQATT and CDR2 SNEGSKA (reference sequence). V was cut by 6 bases and J by 4 bases, with 20 bases left in between. This CDR3 contains 15 residues. The CDR3 DNA is TGCAGTGCCCATCCCCTGGGGCCTAGCGCAGATACGCAGTATTTT. Its translation: CSAHPLGPSADTQYF.

This clonotype was recorded at least ten times. The chain carries TRBV3-1 and TRBJ2-7; 7 bases align to TRBD1. CDR1 is LGHDT, CDR2 YNNKEL, per germline (reference sequence). Losses at the gene ends were 6 bases for V and 3 bases for J; bases not matched to a gene: 8. The CDR3 is made up of 14 amino acids. The CDR3 loop reads CASRESGQIYEQYF. CDR3 DNA sequence: TGTGCCAGCAGGGAGTCGGGACAGATCTACGAGCAGTACTTC.

This clonotype was seen at least ten times. The J gene is TRBJ2-2, the V gene TRBV5-1; D might be TRBD2 (7 bases). V was cut by 4 bases and J by 0 bases, with 10 bases left in between. CDR1 is SGHRS, CDR2 YFSETQ, per germline. The CDR3 is 15 amino acids. CDR3 protein: CASSGGGANTGELFF. CDR3 sequence (DNA): TGCGCCAGCAGCGGCGGGGGCGCGAACACCGGGGAGCTGTTTTTT. Full variable domain (outside the CDR3, taken from reference TRBV5-1 and TRBJ2-2): KAGVTQTPRYLIKTRGQQVTLSCSPISGHRSVSWYQQTPGQGLQFLFEYFSETQRNKGNFPGRFSGRQFSNSRSEMNVSTLELGDSALYLCASSGGGANTGELFFGEGSRLTVL.

The J gene is TRBJ1-2, the V gene TRBV29-1; a weak D match, TRBD1 (6 bases). The CDR3 runs to 14 residues. CDR1 is SQVTM, CDR2 ANQGSEA, per germline. V was clipped by 7 bases and J by 3 bases, with 18 bases between them. This CDR3 is CSAYYRDGDYGYTF. The CDR3, as DNA: TGCAGCGCCTACTACAGGGATGGGGACTATGGCTACACCTTC. The entire variable domain, with the rest obtained from reference TRBV29-1 and TRBJ1-2, is as follows: SAVISQKPSRDICQRGTSLTIQCQVDSQVTMMFWYRQQPGQSLTLIATANQGSEATYESGFVIDKFPISRPNLTFSTLTVSNMSPEDSSIYLCSAYYRDGDYGYTFGSGTRLTVV.

This clonotype has at least ten counts. This chain connects TRBV5-1 to TRBJ1-4; maybe TRBD1 (5 bases). The CDR3 is made up of 15 amino acids. The germline V gene encodes CDR1 SGHRS and CDR2 YFSETQ. The V end was cut by 2 bases, the J end by 8 bases, with 16 bases between. The CDR3 loop is CASSLSARQGEKLFF. In DNA, the CDR3 is TGCGCCAGCAGCTTAAGTGCCCGGCAGGGCGAAAAACTGTTTTTT.

By sample share, this clonotype is medium-sized. V gene TRBV20-1 combines with J gene TRBJ2-1; 10 positions agree with TRBD2. Germline-derived CDR1 and CDR2 are DFQATT and SNEGSKA (reference sequence). Trimming at V came to 6 bases and at J to 4 bases, leaving 12 bases not matched to a gene. The CDR3 has 16 residues. The CDR3 DNA reads TGCAGTGCGGTAATTAGAATGGGACTAGCGTACAATGAGCAGTTCTTC. Translation gives CSAVIRMGLAYNEQFF.

This clonotype has at least ten counts. The chain carries TRBV20-1 and TRBJ2-7, with 12 bases identical to TRBD2. From germline, CDR1 is DFQATT and CDR2 SNEGSKA (reference sequence). This CDR3 has 15 residues. The V segment lost 6 bases and the J segment 7 bases; nucleotides outside the gene matches: 13. The CDR3 DNA reads TGCAGTGCCACCCCTTCTAGCGGGGGGGCCCGGGAGCAGTACTTC. Its translation is CSATPSSGGAREQYF.

This clonotype was observed at least ten times. The chain joins TRBV24-1 to TRBJ2-5; maybe TRBD1 (7 bases). The CDR3 runs 17 residues. Looked up from germline, CDR1 is KGHDR and CDR2 is SFDVKD. V gave up 4 bases and J gave up 1 base, with 18 bases separating them. CDR3 bases: TGTGCCACCAGTGACCCTGGACAGGAGGGGGCCCAAGAGACCCAGTACTTC. Its protein is CATSDPGQEGAQETQYF.

The table lists this clonotype with many counts. This sequence joins TRBV11-2 and TRBJ2-1; 9 bases align to TRBD1. The germline V gene encodes CDR1 SGHAT and CDR2 FQNNGV. CDR3 length equals 13 residues. J lost 9 bases, V lost 3 bases, and 3 bases had no gene match. The CDR3 spells CASSFRQGVEQFF. CDR3 bases: TGTGCCAGCAGCTTTCGACAGGGGGTTGAGCAGTTCTTC.

The V and J genes are TRBV19 and TRBJ2-5; the D gene is possibly TRBD1 (7 bases). Trimming stripped 3 bases from V and 5 bases from J, with 16 bases between. This CDR3 comprises 15 residues. CDR1 and CDR2 (germline): LNHDA, SQIVND (reference sequence). The CDR3 spells CASSIGGGRGETQYF. CDR3 in DNA: TGTGCCAGTAGTATCGGAGGGGGCAGGGGGGAGACCCAGTACTTC.